This T cell receptor beta chain came from a study of blood T cell repertoires in COVID-19. Study at large: COVID-19 samples collected from the United States, Italy and Spain covered acute and convalescent phases. Sources were T cells, B-cell-depleted T cells, or PBMCs; the material itself was cDNA or gDNA.

Participants reported their clinical history, and cohort assignment relied on those reports. CDR3 length: 13 residues. Germline CDR1 and CDR2: MNHEY and SMNVEV (reference sequence). Unmatched junction bases numbered 5, after V lost 6 bases and J lost 5 bases. In the authors' methods: Scientists estimated how many nucleated cells there were by amplifying reference gene primers. Sequencing was performed with immunoSEQ multiplex PCR; in TCRdb, only in-frame clones are kept and a portion is missing. V and J calls and clone size are given by that table; D and trimming were obtained from the DNA. The data hold about 130,000 clones, with roughly four fifths observed a single time.

The sequence was obtained from a young man who had recovered from COVID-19. The chain employs TRBV27 and TRBJ1-2; 8 bases fit TRBD1. Sequenced sample: PBMCs or T cells enriched from blood (not recorded which). CDR3 coding DNA: TGTGCCAGCAGCACAGGGGGGGCATATGGCTACACCTTC. Encoded protein: CASSTGGAYGYTF.